The following is a TCR beta chain sequence with its context. What it binds is unknown. This CDR3 is also generated by other DNA sequences in the sample. As for time point: week 23, last vaccination. Vaccinated patients received 300 ug of mutant IDH1 20-mer peptide per dose, with topical imiquimod. The data stem from a study of a mutant IDH1 vaccine in newly diagnosed glioma. The CDR3 length is 14 residues. Germline loops: CDR1 SGHRS, CDR2 YFSETQ. Trimming removed 4 bases from V and 0 bases from J, with 8 bases in between. The repertoire was sequenced with immunoSEQ multiplex PCR; TCRdb's copy has only in-frame clones and lacks some. The repertoire holds around 41,000 clones, with 78% as singletons.

The V gene is TRBV5-1, the J gene TRBJ1-3, with D maybe TRBD1 (5 bases). The specimen comprised PBMCs, sampled from a glioma patient whose treatment included an IDH1 peptide vaccine. This sequence originates from a woman between 40 and 55 years old with glioma. Some clones in this sample may be carry-over from other donors' samples. In DNA, the CDR3 is TGCGCCAGCAGCCCAGACAGCTCTGGAAACACCATATATTTT. Encoded protein: CASSPDSSGNTIYF.